What follows are 27 T cell receptor beta chains derived from one specimen sequenced in a study of cytomegalovirus exposure and HLA in healthy donors. Researchers ran the PCR with 60 Vbeta and 13 Jbeta primers. Profiled with immunoSEQ multiplex PCR; TCRdb holds only in-frame clones, not every one. This repertoire shows 150,000 to 200,000 clones, 60% to 80% found once; its top ten account for 11% to 15%. Sequenced material: PBMCs. These receptors were obtained from a man between 50 and 59 years old in good health and CMV-seropositive.

The chain couples TRBV7-9 to TRBJ2-1; the D is unclear. V was cut by 7 bases and J by 6 bases, with 7 bases left in between. The CDR3 is 11 amino acids. Looked up from germline, CDR1 is SEHNR and CDR2 is FQNEAQ (reference sequence). CDR3: CASMVSNEQFF. The CDR3 nucleotides are TGTGCCAGCATGGTTAGCAATGAGCAGTTCTTC.

The chain has TRBV29-1 and TRBJ2-5; 7 nucleotides match TRBD1. CDR1 and CDR2 (germline): SQVTM, ANQGSEA. CDR3 length equals 14 residues. Trimming took 8 bases from V and 5 from J; bases not matched to a gene: 14. This CDR3 is CSSRRIGGRETQYF. The CDR3 bases are TGCAGCTCACGACGAATAGGGGGCAGGGAGACCCAGTACTTC.

The chain has TRBV28 and TRBJ1-1; D is unresolved. Germline V gives CDR1 MDHEN, CDR2 SYDVKM. The V gene lost 1 base and the J gene lost 1 base, with 4 bases spanning the gap. The CDR3 covers 13 residues. CDR3 sequence (DNA): TGTGCCAGCAGTTTATTCGGGAACACTGAAGCTTTCTTT. It is translated as CASSLFGNTEAFF.

This clone was observed a few times. The chain has TRBV19 and TRBJ2-6; TRBD1 is a possible D gene (6 bases). The CDR3 extends over 16 amino acids. Germline V gives CDR1 LNHDA, CDR2 SQIVND (reference sequence). Trimming cost V 4 bases and J 2 bases, with 12 bases left between them. The CDR3 spells CASSTGRGAGANVLTF. DNA of the CDR3: TGTGCCAGTAGTACAGGCAGGGGAGCTGGGGCCAACGTCCTGACTTTC.

V is TRBV5-1 and J is TRBJ2-3, with D perhaps TRBD2 (5 bases). Trimming removed 4 bases at V and 2 bases at J, with 20 bases between. The length of the CDR3 is 17 residues. In germline, CDR1 is SGHRS, CDR2 YFSETQ. The CDR3 spells CASSQGLATTYTDTQYF. The CDR3 DNA reads TGCGCCAGCAGCCAAGGACTGGCGACGACTTACACAGATACGCAGTATTTT.

DNA for the CDR3: TGTGCCAGCAGCCTTAGACCGGGACTGATGAACACTGAAGCTTTCTTT. Its translation: CASSLRPGLMNTEAFF. J is TRBJ1-1 and V is TRBV5-6; D is perhaps TRBD1 (5 bases). The germline gives CDR1 SGHDT, CDR2 YYEEEE. Trimming removed 4 bases at V and 0 bases at J, with 16 bases between. This CDR3 is built from 16 residues.

The chain employs TRBV5-1 and TRBJ2-7; a weak D match, TRBD2 (5 bases). CDR1 SGHRS and CDR2 YFSETQ come from the germline V gene. With 3 bases removed from V and 5 bases from J, the gap between germline ends came to 18 bases. CDR3 length equals 15 residues. The CDR3 DNA reads TGCGCCAGCAGCTCCAACGGACGGGCGGGCGACGAGCAGTACGTC. Its translation is CASSSNGRAGDEQYV.

The chain links TRBV7-2 to TRBJ2-5, with TRBD1 matching over 8 bases. Looked up from germline, CDR1 is SGHTA and CDR2 is FQGNSA. This CDR3 comprises 16 residues. After removal of 5 bases from V and 4 bases from J, the junction contained 12 bases not matched to a gene. The CDR3 loop is CASSVRGQGAAETQYF. The CDR3 DNA is TGTGCCAGCAGCGTCAGAGGGCAGGGGGCCGCAGAGACCCAGTACTTC.

The chain joins TRBV6-1 to TRBJ1-4, with D unresolved. Trimming pared 5 bases from V and 3 bases from J, leaving 10 bases between. The CDR3 is 14 residues long. CDR1 is MNHNS, CDR2 SASEGT, per germline. The CDR3 sequence is CASSWAGANEKLFF. The CDR3 DNA sequence: TGTGCCAGCAGTTGGGCCGGGGCTAATGAAAAACTGTTTTTT.

This chain joins TRBV5-1 and TRBJ2-1; perhaps TRBD2 as D (6 bases). This CDR3 spans 13 amino acids. Germline V gives CDR1 SGHRS, CDR2 YFSETQ. The V end lost 9 bases, the J end lost 5 bases, and 15 bases lay between the germline ends. CDR3 bases: TGCGCCACCAGACTAGGGCCTAACAATGAGCAGTTCTTC. Protein product: CATRLGPNNEQFF.

The chain is built from TRBV7-6 and TRBJ2-5, with TRBD1 identical over 10 bases. The CDR3 is 19 residues long. CDR1 and CDR2 (germline): SGHVS, FNYEAQ. The V and J ends lost 3 bases and 0 bases, in that order; junction bases with no gene match: 13. Here the CDR3 reads CASSLIQPGTGDYQETQYF. DNA for the CDR3: TGTGCCAGCAGCTTGATCCAGCCCGGGACAGGGGACTACCAAGAGACCCAGTACTTC.

The chain uses TRBV4-3 and TRBJ1-2, with D unresolved. Trimming removed 0 bases at V and 13 bases at J, with 18 bases between. The CDR3 is made up of 14 amino acids. Germline CDR1 and CDR2: LGHNA and YSLEER. CDR3 in amino acids: CASSQDGPSGRLTF. The DNA for the CDR3 is TGCGCCAGCAGCCAAGATGGGCCCTCTGGGCGCCTCACCTTC.

The rearrangement joins TRBV7-3 to TRBJ2-2; 7 bases line up with TRBD1. V was pared by 5 bases and J by 5 bases, with 2 bases of the junction left unmatched. The CDR3 is 13 residues long. The germline gives CDR1 SGHTA, CDR2 FQGTGA. The CDR3 DNA reads as TGTGCCAGCAGCCTACAGGGGACCGGGGAGCTGTTTTTT. Its protein product is CASSLQGTGELFF.

The V and J genes are TRBV6-4 and TRBJ2-3; tentative D call: TRBD2 (7 bases). Germline-derived CDR1 and CDR2 are MRHNA and SNTAGT. Trimming removed 3 bases from V and 2 bases from J, with 12 bases in between. This CDR3 has 15 residues. The CDR3 DNA reads as TGTGCCAGCAGTGAAAGGGGGAGGGACACAGATACGCAGTATTTT. Its translation is CASSERGRDTDTQYF.

The V gene is TRBV5-1, the J gene TRBJ1-2, with TRBD1 matching 7 bases. Germline assignment: CDR1 SGHRS and CDR2 YFSETQ. The CDR3 extends over 15 amino acids. V was pared by 3 bases and J by 1 base, with 6 bases of the junction left unmatched. Written as DNA, the CDR3 is TGCGCCAGCAGCTCCACGGGACAGAGTAACTATGGCTACACCTTC. It specifies CASSSTGQSNYGYTF.

The chain links TRBV28 to TRBJ2-7, with D perhaps TRBD2 (7 bases). This CDR3 is built from 14 residues. Germline assignment: CDR1 MDHEN and CDR2 SYDVKM. The germline V and J ends were trimmed by 4 bases and 0 bases, with 10 bases remaining between them. The CDR3 protein is CASSSGGHSYEQYF. Here the CDR3 DNA reads TGTGCCAGCAGTTCGGGGGGCCACTCCTACGAGCAGTACTTC.

The genes are TRBV7-2 and TRBJ2-1, with 7 positions matching TRBD2. CDR3 size: 14 residues. V shed 5 bases, J shed 8 bases, and the junction held 9 bases outside the gene matches. CDR1 and CDR2 from the germline V gene are SGHTA and FQGNSA. This CDR3 is CASSPGEGRHEQFF. In DNA, the CDR3 is TGTGCCAGCAGCCCCGGGGAGGGTCGCCATGAGCAGTTCTTC.

In this sample, this clone turned up once. The chain employs TRBV9 and TRBJ2-2; 10 nucleotides agree with TRBD2. The CDR3 is 19 residues long. V was pared by 0 bases and J by 7 bases, with 15 bases of the junction left unmatched. Germline CDR1 reads SGDLS; CDR2 reads YYNGEE. CDR3: CASSVVPYPSGGQVGELFF. CDR3 coding DNA: TGTGCCAGCAGCGTAGTCCCGTATCCTAGCGGGGGTCAGGTCGGGGAGCTGTTTTTT.

This rearrangement joins TRBV19 to TRBJ1-2, with 8 positions matching TRBD1. Germline lookup yields CDR1 LNHDA and CDR2 SQIVND (reference sequence). After removal of 5 bases from V and 4 bases from J, the junction contained 9 bases not matched to a gene. This CDR3 comprises 15 residues. The CDR3, as DNA: TGTGCCAGTAGTCCTCCGGGACAGGAAATCTATGGCTACACCTTC. Its translation: CASSPPGQEIYGYTF.

The J gene is TRBJ2-1, the V gene TRBV5-1; possibly TRBD1 for D (6 bases). Trimming cost V 5 bases and J 2 bases, with 14 bases left between them. The germline gives CDR1 SGHRS, CDR2 YFSETQ. The CDR3 totals 15 residues. CDR3 nucleotide sequence: TGCGCCAGCAGTGTTGGGGGCCCCCCCTACAATGAGCAGTTCTTC. The encoded protein is CASSVGGPPYNEQFF.

The gene calls are TRBV6-1 and TRBJ2-3; D ambiguous. The V end lost 4 bases, the J end lost 0 bases, and 14 bases lay between the germline ends. Germline V gene sequence: CDR1 MNHNS, CDR2 SASEGT. This CDR3 contains 16 residues. The CDR3 DNA is TGTGCCAGCAGTGCCCACAAACCTGCTAGCACAGATACGCAGTATTTT. This encodes CASSAHKPASTDTQYF.

The rearrangement joins TRBV28 to TRBJ2-7; D may be TRBD1 (5 bases). The CDR3 is 14 amino acids. V was shortened by 7 bases and J by 3 bases, with 16 bases between the two germline ends. Germline V gene lookup returns CDR1 MDHEN and CDR2 SYDVKM. CDR3 sequence reads: CASNRAKDSYEQYV. In nucleotides, the CDR3 is TGTGCCAGCAACCGGGCTAAAGACAGCTACGAGCAGTACGTC.

The chain employs TRBV6-6 and TRBJ1-6, with 10 bases matching TRBD1. Germline CDR1 and CDR2: MNHNY and SVGAGI (reference sequence). The CDR3 totals 15 residues. V shed 2 bases, J shed 7 bases, and the junction held 2 bases outside the gene matches. The CDR3 protein is CASSYGTGVNSPLHF. CDR3 nucleotide sequence: TGTGCCAGCAGTTACGGGACAGGGGTCAATTCACCCCTCCACTTT.

This clone turned up a few times. This chain connects TRBV10-2 to TRBJ1-5; D remains unclear. Trimming left V 7 bases short and J 7 bases short, with 20 bases between. This CDR3 is 15 amino acids long. From germline, CDR1 is WSHSY and CDR2 SAAADI. CDR3 DNA sequence: TGCGCCAGCACCCAGGAAGGGAGTCGGAAGCAGCCCCAGCATTTT. Amino acid sequence: CASTQEGSRKQPQHF.

V usage is TRBV4-1 and J usage is TRBJ1-4; TRBD1 matches at 7 bases. The CDR3 covers 15 residues. The V gene's germline CDR1 is MGHRA and CDR2 YSYEKL. The ends lost 5 bases at V and 3 bases at J; junction bases unmatched: 6. The CDR3 region has the DNA TGCGCCAGCAGCGCGTCCGGGACAGCTAATGAAAAACTGTTTTTT. Protein: CASSASGTANEKLFF.

Of note for this clone: In the same sample, other DNA sequences code for this CDR3. The chain carries TRBV7-3 and TRBJ2-5; weak D call: TRBD1 (6 bases). With 2 bases removed from V and 2 bases from J, the gap between germline ends came to 6 bases. The CDR3 loop spans 13 amino acids. Looked up from germline, CDR1 is SGHTA and CDR2 is FQGTGA. The CDR3 nucleotides read TGTGCCAGCAGCTTAGGACAGCAAGAGACCCAGTACTTC. This codes for CASSLGQQETQYF.

V is TRBV19 and J is TRBJ1-5; no clear D. The ends were cut back, 8 bases at V and 4 bases at J, with 18 bases in the middle. Germline loops: CDR1 LNHDA, CDR2 SQIVND (reference sequence). The CDR3 covers 15 residues. The CDR3 loop is CASSPAGTPNQPQHF. The DNA for the CDR3 is TGTGCCAGTTCCCCCGCGGGAACACCTAATCAGCCCCAGCATTTT. Combining the CDR3 with reference TRBV19 and TRBJ1-5 gives the whole variable domain DGGITQSPKYLFRKEGQNVTLSCEQNLNHDAMYWYRQDPGQGLRLIYYSQIVNDFQKGDIAEGYSVSREKKESFPLTVTSAQKNPTAFYLCASSPAGTPNQPQHFGDGTRLSIL.